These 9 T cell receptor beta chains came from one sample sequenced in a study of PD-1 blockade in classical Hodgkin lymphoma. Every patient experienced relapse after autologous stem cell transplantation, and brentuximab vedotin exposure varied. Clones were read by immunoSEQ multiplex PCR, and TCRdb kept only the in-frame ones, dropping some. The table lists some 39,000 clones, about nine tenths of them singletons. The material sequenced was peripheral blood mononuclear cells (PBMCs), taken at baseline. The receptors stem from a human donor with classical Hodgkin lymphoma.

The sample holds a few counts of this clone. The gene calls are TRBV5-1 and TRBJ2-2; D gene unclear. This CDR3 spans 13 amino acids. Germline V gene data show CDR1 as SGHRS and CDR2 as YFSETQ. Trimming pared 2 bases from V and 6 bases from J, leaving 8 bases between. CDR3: CASSFGLAGELFF. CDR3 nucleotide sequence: TGCGCCAGCAGCTTTGGGCTAGCCGGGGAGCTGTTTTTT.

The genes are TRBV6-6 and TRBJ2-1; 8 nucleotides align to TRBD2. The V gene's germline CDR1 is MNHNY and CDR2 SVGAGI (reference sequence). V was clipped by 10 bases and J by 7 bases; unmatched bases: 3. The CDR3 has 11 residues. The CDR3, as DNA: TGTGCCATAGGACTAGCTAATGAGCAGTTCTTC. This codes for CAIGLANEQFF.

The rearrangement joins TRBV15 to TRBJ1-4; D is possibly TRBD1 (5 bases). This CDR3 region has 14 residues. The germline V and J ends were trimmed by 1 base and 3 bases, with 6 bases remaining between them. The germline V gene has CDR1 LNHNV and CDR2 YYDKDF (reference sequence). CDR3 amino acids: CATSRGRANEKLFF. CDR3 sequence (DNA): TGTGCCACCAGCAGAGGCAGGGCTAATGAAAAACTGTTTTTT.

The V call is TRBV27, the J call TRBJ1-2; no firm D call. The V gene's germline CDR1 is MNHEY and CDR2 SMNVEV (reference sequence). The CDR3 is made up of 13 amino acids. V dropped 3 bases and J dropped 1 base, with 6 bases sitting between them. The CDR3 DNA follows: TGTGCCAGCAGTTTTCAGCTTAACTATGGCTACACCTTC. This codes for CASSFQLNYGYTF.

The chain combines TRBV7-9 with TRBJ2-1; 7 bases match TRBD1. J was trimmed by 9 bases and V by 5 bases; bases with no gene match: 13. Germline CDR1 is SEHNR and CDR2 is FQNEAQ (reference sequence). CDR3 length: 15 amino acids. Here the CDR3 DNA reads TGTGCCAGCAGCACCCGGGACAGAGCCGTTAGTGAGCAGTTCTTC. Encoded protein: CASSTRDRAVSEQFF.

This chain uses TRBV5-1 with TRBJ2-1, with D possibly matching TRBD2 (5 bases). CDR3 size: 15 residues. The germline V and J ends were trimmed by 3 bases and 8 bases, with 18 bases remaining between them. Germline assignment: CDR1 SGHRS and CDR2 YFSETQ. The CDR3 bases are TGCGCCAGCAGCTCCAAGAGGACTCCTCGGGATGAGCAGTTCTTC. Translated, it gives CASSSKRTPRDEQFF.

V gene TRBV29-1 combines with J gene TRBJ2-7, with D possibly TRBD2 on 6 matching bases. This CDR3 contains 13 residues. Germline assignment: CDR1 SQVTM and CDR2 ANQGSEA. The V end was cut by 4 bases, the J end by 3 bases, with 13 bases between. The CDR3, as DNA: TGCAGCGTTGCCGGACGCGGGAACTACGAGCAGTACTTC. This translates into CSVAGRGNYEQYF.

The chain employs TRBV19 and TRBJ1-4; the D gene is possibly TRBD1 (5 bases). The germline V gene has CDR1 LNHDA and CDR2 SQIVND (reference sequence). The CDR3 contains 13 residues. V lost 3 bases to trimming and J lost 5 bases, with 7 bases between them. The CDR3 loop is CASSISGNEKLFF. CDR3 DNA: TGTGCCAGTAGTATTTCAGGGAATGAAAAACTGTTTTTT.

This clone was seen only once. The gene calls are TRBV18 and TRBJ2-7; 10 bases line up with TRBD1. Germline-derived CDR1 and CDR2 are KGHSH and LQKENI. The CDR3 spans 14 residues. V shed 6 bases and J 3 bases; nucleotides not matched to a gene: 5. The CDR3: CASSRDRGLYEQYF. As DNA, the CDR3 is TGTGCCAGCTCGAGGGACAGGGGTCTCTACGAGCAGTACTTC.